One and the same sample provided the 9 T cell receptor beta chains below, sequenced in a study of blood T cell repertoires in COVID-19. Clones were read by immunoSEQ multiplex PCR, and TCRdb kept only the in-frame ones, dropping some. The data show roughly 62,000 clones, approximately 84% seen once. The sample taken for sequencing was peripheral blood. The receptor set was obtained from a man between 60 and 75 years old with acute or convalescent COVID-19.

On this clone: It is unclear where the CDR3 begins or ends on the DNA, so no DNA is shown, and the CDR3 is as TCRdb lists it. This sequence joins TRBV27 and TRBJ2-1; the tabulated D call, TRBD1, remains unverified against the DNA. The CDR3 spans 15 residues, counting both ends. The V gene's germline CDR1 is MNHEY and CDR2 SMNVEV (reference sequence). CDR3 residues: CASSSSGQAYNEQFF.

The V gene is TRBV24-1, the J gene TRBJ2-2; D is possibly TRBD1 (5 bases). Germline V gene data show CDR1 as KGHDR and CDR2 as SFDVKD. Between the trimmed V and J ends, which lost 4 bases and 0 bases, there was a span of 11 bases. The CDR3 consists of 16 residues. The CDR3 nucleotides read TGTGCCACCAGTGAGACGACAGCTTCGAACACCGGGGAGCTGTTTTTT. It encodes CATSETTASNTGELFF.

The V and J genes are TRBV19 and TRBJ1-4, with D uncertain. The CDR3 consists of 12 residues. CDR1 and CDR2 from the germline V gene are LNHDA and SQIVND (reference sequence). V lost 8 bases to trimming and J lost 8 bases, with 12 bases between them. The CDR3 DNA reads TGTGCCAGTGGGAGAGGGAACGAAAAACTGTTTTTT. This codes for CASGRGNEKLFF.

The chain recombines TRBV5-1 with TRBJ1-2; TRBD1 matches 7 bases. There are 16 residues in the CDR3. Germline V gene lookup returns CDR1 SGHRS and CDR2 YFSETQ. The V and J ends lost 0 bases and 3 bases, in that order; junction bases with no gene match: 8. CDR3 DNA: TGCGCCAGCAGCTTGGCCGCGAACAGGGGATACTATGGCTACACCTTC. This sequence encodes CASSLAANRGYYGYTF.

CDR3 loop: CASSPLGEYQETQYF. As DNA, the CDR3 is TGTGCCAGCAGCCCCCTAGGCGAATACCAAGAGACCCAGTACTTC. V is TRBV5-6 and J is TRBJ2-5; D gene ambiguous. Germline values: CDR1 SGHDT, CDR2 YYEEEE. This CDR3 spans 15 amino acids. Trimming shortened V by 4 bases and J by 0 bases, and 13 bases separated the two germline ends.

The CDR3 here is CASSPLLGATGELFF. The CDR3 region has the DNA TGTGCCAGCAGCCCCCTTTTGGGGGCAACCGGGGAGCTGTTTTTT. The chain carries TRBV7-3 and TRBJ2-2, with D tentatively TRBD1 (6 bases). Germline CDR1 SGHTA, CDR2 FQGTGA. The CDR3 contains 15 residues. V gave up 5 bases and J gave up 5 bases, with 15 bases separating them.

This chain connects TRBV7-2 to TRBJ1-5, with D possibly matching TRBD1 (5 bases). V lost 1 base, J lost 6 bases, and 13 bases lay in between. CDR1 and CDR2 (germline): SGHTA, FQGNSA. The CDR3 covers 15 residues. CDR3 bases: TGTGCCAGCAGCTTAGAAGGGCAGGGAGGTCAGCCCCAGCATTTT. Translated, it gives CASSLEGQGGQPQHF.

The V gene is TRBV19, the J gene TRBJ1-1; 9 bases match TRBD1. CDR3 size: 14 residues. J was trimmed by 6 bases and V by 6 bases; bases with no gene match: 8. Germline lookup yields CDR1 LNHDA and CDR2 SQIVND (reference sequence). In nucleotides, the CDR3 is TGTGCCAGTAGCGGACAGGGGAAGGGCCCTGAAGCTTTCTTT. Translation: CASSGQGKGPEAFF.

For this clone: The junction departs from germline at one end; a sequencing error may be responsible. The CDR3 nucleotides are TGTGCCTGGAGTAGACCGGGACTAGTTTTC. Amino acid sequence: CAWSRPGLVF. V gene TRBV30 combines with J gene TRBJ2-7, with TRBD2 matching over 8 bases. The CDR3 has 10 residues. Germline CDR1 and CDR2: GTSNPN and SVGIG (reference sequence).